A single sample is the source of the 11 T cell receptor beta chains below, sequenced in a study of blood T cell repertoires in COVID-19. Profiling relied on immunoSEQ multiplex PCR, and the TCRdb table lists in-frame clones only, not all of them. The sample shows some 68,000 clones, about nine tenths of them seen only once. The sample was peripheral blood. The receptors derive from a man aged 50-60 years with COVID-19, enrolled during active disease.

The rearrangement joins TRBV19 to TRBJ2-1, with 12 bases lining up with TRBD2. The germline gives CDR1 LNHDA, CDR2 SQIVND (reference sequence). This CDR3 has 15 residues. The junction had 6 bases not matched to a gene; V was cut back by 10 bases and J by 2 bases. The CDR3 is CATTRTSGTYNEQFF. Written as DNA, the CDR3 is TGTGCCACCACCAGGACTAGCGGGACCTACAATGAGCAGTTCTTC.

V and J are TRBV12-3 or TRBV12-4 and TRBJ1-1; 8 positions agree with TRBD1. V shed 4 bases and J 4 bases; nucleotides not matched to a gene: 2. The CDR3 length is 13 residues. The CDR3: CASSSQGGTEAFF. Here the CDR3 DNA reads TGTGCCAGCAGTTCACAGGGGGGCACTGAAGCTTTCTTT.

The CDR3 region is CASSHGQTLAKNIQYF. CDR3 nucleotide sequence: TGCGCCAGCAGCCACGGACAGACGTTAGCCAAAAACATTCAGTACTTC. The chain carries TRBV5-1 and TRBJ2-4, with D perhaps matching TRBD1 (6 bases). V was trimmed by 4 bases and J by 0 bases, leaving 14 bases between them. Germline-derived CDR1 and CDR2 are SGHRS and YFSETQ. The CDR3 runs 16 residues.

This chain joins TRBV6-1 and TRBJ1-2, with D hard to call. The CDR3 runs 14 residues. V gave up 2 bases and J gave up 5 bases, with 12 bases separating them. Germline V gives CDR1 MNHNS, CDR2 SASEGT. The CDR3 region has the DNA TGTGCCAGCAGTGAACTGGTAACCAGTTATGGCTACACCTTC. Translation: CASSELVTSYGYTF.

This rearrangement joins TRBV5-1 to TRBJ2-7; TRBD2 might be the D (6 bases). Trimming cost V 2 bases and J 3 bases, with 36 bases left between them. Per germline, CDR1 SGHRS and CDR2 YFSETQ. The CDR3 loop spans 22 amino acids. CDR3: CASSFLRPSPISDAGLLYEQYF. For the CDR3, the DNA is TGCGCCAGCAGCTTTTTGCGTCCTTCACCGATCTCCGACGCGGGACTTCTCTACGAGCAGTACTTC. The whole variable domain, remainder taken from reference TRBV5-1 and TRBJ2-7, is KAGVTQTPRYLIKTRGQQVTLSCSPISGHRSVSWYQQTPGQGLQFLFEYFSETQRNKGNFPGRFSGRQFSNSRSEMNVSTLELGDSALYLCASSFLRPSPISDAGLLYEQYFGPGTRLTVT.

The chain employs TRBV3-1 (or the pseudogene TRBV3-2) and TRBJ2-7, with no clear D. V dropped 2 bases and J dropped 2 bases, with 7 bases sitting between them. This CDR3 is 13 amino acids long. Germline V lookup: CDR1 LGHDT, CDR2 YNNKEL (reference sequence). The CDR3 region is CASSQSYTYEQYF. The CDR3 nucleotides are TGTGCCAGCAGCCAATCTTATACCTACGAGCAGTACTTC.

The V and J genes are TRBV10-1 and TRBJ1-1; D ambiguous. Trimming took off 8 bases at V and 1 base at J, with 17 bases between the two ends. Germline CDR1 and CDR2: WNHNN and SYGVQD (reference sequence). The CDR3 spans 15 residues. The CDR3 reads CASPCAFFENTEAFF. As DNA, the CDR3 is TGCGCCAGCCCTTGCGCGTTCTTTGAGAACACTGAAGCTTTCTTT.

The rearrangement uses TRBV19 and TRBJ1-6, with 7 bases that match TRBD1. The CDR3 is 13 residues long. CDR1 LNHDA and CDR2 SQIVND come from the germline V gene (reference sequence). After removal of 6 bases from V and 10 bases from J, the junction contained 6 bases not matched to a gene. The CDR3 is CASRLQGRSPLHF. CDR3 in DNA: TGTGCCAGTAGGTTACAGGGGCGGTCACCCCTCCACTTT.

The chain joins TRBV11-2 to TRBJ1-3; the D is unclear. This CDR3 contains 15 residues. V shed 4 bases and J shed 0 bases, with 10 bases lying between them. From germline, CDR1 is SGHAT and CDR2 FQNNGV. Written as DNA, the CDR3 is TGTGCCAGCAGCTCGCCGCGGGTCTCTGGAAACACCATATATTTT. This sequence encodes CASSSPRVSGNTIYF.

The gene calls are TRBV28 and TRBJ2-7; D uncertain. V dropped 6 bases and J dropped 0 bases, with 18 bases sitting between them. Germline V gives CDR1 MDHEN, CDR2 SYDVKM. The CDR3 runs 16 residues. In nucleotides, the CDR3 is TGTGCCAGCAGGACGCCGGCGGCCAGTGACTCCTACGAGCAGTACTTC. This sequence encodes CASRTPAASDSYEQYF.

This clone was recorded a few times. J is TRBJ2-7 and V is TRBV6-1; 8 bases match TRBD1. V was clipped by 6 bases and J by 6 bases; unmatched bases: 4. Per the germline V gene, CDR1 is MNHNS and CDR2 is SASEGT. The length of the CDR3 is 12 residues. The CDR3 DNA sequence: TGTGCCAGCAGCACGACAGGGGTCGAGCAGTACTTC. Translation gives CASSTTGVEQYF.